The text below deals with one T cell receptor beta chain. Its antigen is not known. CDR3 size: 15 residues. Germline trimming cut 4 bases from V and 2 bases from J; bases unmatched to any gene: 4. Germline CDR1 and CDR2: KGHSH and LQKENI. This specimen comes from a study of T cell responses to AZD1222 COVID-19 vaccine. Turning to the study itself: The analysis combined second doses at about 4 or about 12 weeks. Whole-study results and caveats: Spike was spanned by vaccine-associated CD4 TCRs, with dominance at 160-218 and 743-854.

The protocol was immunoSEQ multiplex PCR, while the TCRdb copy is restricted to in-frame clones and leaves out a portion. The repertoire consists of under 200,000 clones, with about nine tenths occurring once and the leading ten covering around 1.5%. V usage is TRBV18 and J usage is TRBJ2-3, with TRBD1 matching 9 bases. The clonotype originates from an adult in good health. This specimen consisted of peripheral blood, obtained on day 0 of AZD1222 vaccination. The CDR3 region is CASSRQGDVTDTQYF. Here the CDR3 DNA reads TGTGCCAGCTCACGACAGGGGGATGTCACAGATACGCAGTATTTT.